This T cell receptor beta chain was captured by sequencing in a study of monozygotic twins with cystic fibrosis. Study-level results: Low clonality (median roughly 0.0087) suggested a mostly naive repertoire.

Assay: immunoSEQ multiplex PCR; the TCRdb copy retains only in-frame clones and omits some. The repertoire includes 25,000 to 35,000 clones, approximately 86% of them detected once, and around 1% sits in the top ten. This CDR3 comprises 16 residues. Germline V CDR1 and CDR2: LNHDA, SQIVND (reference sequence). The germline V and J ends were trimmed by 5 bases and 7 bases, with 23 bases remaining between them. As for this clone: Its specificity is not known.

V is TRBV19 and J is TRBJ1-2, with D possibly being TRBD1 (6 bases). Sequenced: blood. The clonotype originates from a girl aged 2-15 years with cystic fibrosis. In DNA form, the CDR3 reads TGTGCCAGTAGTCTTCTCGGGACATCCATACCCGTTGGCTACACCTTC. Translated: CASSLLGTSIPVGYTF.